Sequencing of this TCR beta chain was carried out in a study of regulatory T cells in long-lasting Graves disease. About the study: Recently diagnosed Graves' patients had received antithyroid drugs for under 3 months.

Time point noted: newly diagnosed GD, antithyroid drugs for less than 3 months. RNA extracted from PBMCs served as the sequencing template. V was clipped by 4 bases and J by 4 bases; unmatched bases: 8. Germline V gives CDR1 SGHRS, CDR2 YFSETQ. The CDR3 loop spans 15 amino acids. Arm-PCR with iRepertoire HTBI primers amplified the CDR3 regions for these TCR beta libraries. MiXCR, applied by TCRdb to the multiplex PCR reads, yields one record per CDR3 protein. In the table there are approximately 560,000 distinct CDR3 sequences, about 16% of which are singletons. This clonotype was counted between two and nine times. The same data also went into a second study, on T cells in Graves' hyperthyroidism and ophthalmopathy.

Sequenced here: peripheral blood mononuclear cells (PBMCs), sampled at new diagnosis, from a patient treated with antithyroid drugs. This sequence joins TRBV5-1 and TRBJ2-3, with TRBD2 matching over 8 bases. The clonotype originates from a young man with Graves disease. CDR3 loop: CASSLSGRFADTQYF. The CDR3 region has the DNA TGCGCCAGCAGCCTAAGCGGGAGATTCGCAGATACGCAGTATTTT.